The 7 T cell receptor beta chains below all came from one sample that was sequenced in a study of blood T cell repertoires in COVID-19. Assay: immunoSEQ multiplex PCR; the TCRdb copy retains only in-frame clones and omits some. The sample lists approximately 220,000 clones; 83% were seen once. The specimen was PBMCs or T cells enriched from blood (not recorded which). These TCRs come from a woman between 50 and 59 years old who had been exposed to COVID-19.

CDR3 in DNA: TGTGCCAGCAGTTCAGGGAAGAACACTGAAGCTTTCTTT. Translation gives CASSSGKNTEAFF. The rearrangement links TRBV12-3 or TRBV12-4 to TRBJ1-1; weak D call: TRBD1 (5 bases). The V gene lost 4 bases and the J gene lost 1 base, with 7 bases spanning the gap. The CDR3 covers 13 residues.

The chain has TRBV3-1 (or the pseudogene TRBV3-2) and TRBJ2-2; possible D gene TRBD1, 6 bases. With 4 bases removed from V and 5 bases from J, the gap between germline ends came to 17 bases. The germline CDR1 and CDR2 sequences are LGHDT and YNNKEL (reference sequence). CDR3 length equals 16 residues. The CDR3 sequence is CASSRSRGVLTGELFF. The DNA for the CDR3 is TGTGCCAGCAGCCGAAGCAGGGGAGTCCTTACCGGGGAGCTGTTTTTT.

The chain recombines TRBV10-1 with TRBJ2-2; tentatively, D is TRBD1 (5 bases). Trimming took off 8 bases at V and 5 bases at J, with 9 bases between the two ends. Germline CDR1 WNHNN, CDR2 SYGVQD (reference sequence). This CDR3 is 12 amino acids long. The CDR3 region is CASAGLTGELFF. The DNA of the CDR3 is TGCGCCAGCGCAGGGTTGACCGGGGAGCTGTTTTTT.

As regards this clone: This same CDR3 is encoded by further DNA sequences in the sample. The rearrangement uses TRBV5-1 and TRBJ1-1; 8 nucleotides align to TRBD1. The CDR3 runs to 15 residues. Germline V CDR1 and CDR2: SGHRS, YFSETQ. J was trimmed by 1 base and V by 0 bases; bases with no gene match: 2. The CDR3 DNA sequence: TGCGCCAGCAGCTTGGCGGGGACAGGGAACACTGAAGCTTTCTTT. It translates to CASSLAGTGNTEAFF.

The CDR3 is CASSLAMTVPPDLRNTGELFF. CDR3 in DNA: TGCGCCAGCAGCTTGGCGATGACAGTTCCCCCTGATCTGAGGAACACCGGGGAGCTGTTTTTT. The rearrangement joins TRBV5-1 to TRBJ2-2; tentative D call: TRBD1 (5 bases). The V end was cut by 0 bases, the J end by 1 base, with 25 bases between. The germline V gene has CDR1 SGHRS and CDR2 YFSETQ. There are 21 residues in the CDR3.

The genes are TRBV12-3 or TRBV12-4 and TRBJ1-2, with D perhaps TRBD1 (6 bases). The CDR3 length is 13 residues. Trimming left V 2 bases short and J 4 bases short, with 8 bases between. The CDR3 reads CASSLSGVYGYTF. The CDR3 coding sequence is TGTGCCAGCAGTTTATCAGGGGTCTATGGCTACACCTTC.

The chain combines TRBV19 with TRBJ1-1, with D perhaps TRBD1 (5 bases). Germline V gene lookup returns CDR1 LNHDA and CDR2 SQIVND (reference sequence). The CDR3 spans 15 residues. Trimming pared 4 bases from V and 7 bases from J, leaving 19 bases between. The DNA of the CDR3 is TGTGCCAGTAGTAGACCAGGAGGTTCGGGGGTTGAAGCTTTCTTT. The encoded protein is CASSRPGGSGVEAFF.